This note documents a single T cell receptor (beta chain) sequence. As yet, its antigen is unknown. TCRdb analysed the 5' RACE reads with MiXCR anew, one entry per CDR3 protein. The sample includes approximately 570,000 distinct CDR3 sequences, over 15% of them seen just once. This specimen comes from a study of T-cell memory formation after mild COVID-19. On the study more broadly: The TCR clusters were mostly specific to one donor.

Regarding the study as a whole: The study found balanced CD4/CD8 in clones contracting day 15 to 85 and a CD4+ lean in later expanders. Clones which contracted sat mainly in CM and EM if CD4+, and in EMRA if CD8+. The study detected some responding clones in pre-infection memory, suggesting cross-reactive memory joined.

The ends were cut back, 0 bases at V and 8 bases at J, with 10 bases in the middle. The CDR3 consists of 12 residues. The germline V gene has CDR1 DFQATT and CDR2 SNEGSKA (reference sequence). The chain uses TRBV20-1 and TRBJ1-2; D perhaps matches TRBD1 (6 bases). This TCR was sampled from an adult woman who had mild COVID-19 (a few samples of this study predate the infection). Cell type and time point are not known. Sequencing input: PBMCs or a T cell subset sorted from them (not recorded which). The CDR3 region has the DNA TGCAGTGCTAGAGAAGACAGGAGAGGCTACACCTTC. It is translated as CSAREDRRGYTF.